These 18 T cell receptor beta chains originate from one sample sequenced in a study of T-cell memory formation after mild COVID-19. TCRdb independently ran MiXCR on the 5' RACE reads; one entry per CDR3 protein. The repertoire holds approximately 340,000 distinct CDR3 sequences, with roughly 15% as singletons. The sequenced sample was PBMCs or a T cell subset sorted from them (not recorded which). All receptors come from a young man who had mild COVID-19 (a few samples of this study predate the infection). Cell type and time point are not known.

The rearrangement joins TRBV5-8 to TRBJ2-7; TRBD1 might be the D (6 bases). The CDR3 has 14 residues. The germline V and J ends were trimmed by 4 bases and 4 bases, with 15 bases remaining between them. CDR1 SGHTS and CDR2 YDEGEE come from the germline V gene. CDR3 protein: CASSLAGTQYEQYV. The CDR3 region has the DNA TGTGCCAGCAGCCTCGCCGGGACACAGTACGAGCAGTACGTC.

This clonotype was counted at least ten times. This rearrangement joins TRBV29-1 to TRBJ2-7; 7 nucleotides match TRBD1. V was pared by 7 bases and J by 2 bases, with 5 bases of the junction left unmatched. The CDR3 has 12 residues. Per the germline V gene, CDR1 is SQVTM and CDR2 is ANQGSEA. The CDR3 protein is CSAGGFAYEQYF. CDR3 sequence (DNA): TGCAGCGCAGGGGGATTCGCCTACGAGCAGTACTTC.

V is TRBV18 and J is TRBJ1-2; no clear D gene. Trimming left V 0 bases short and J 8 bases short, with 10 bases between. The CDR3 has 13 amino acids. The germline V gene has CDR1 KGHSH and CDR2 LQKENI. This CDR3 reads CASSPPGVEGYTF. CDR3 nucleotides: TGTGCCAGCTCACCACCTGGGGTCGAGGGCTACACCTTC.

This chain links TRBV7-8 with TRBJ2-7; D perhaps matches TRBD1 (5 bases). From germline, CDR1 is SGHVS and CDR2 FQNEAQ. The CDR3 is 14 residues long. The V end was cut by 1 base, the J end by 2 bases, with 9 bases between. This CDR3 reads CASSLVGAPYEQYF. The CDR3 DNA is TGTGCCAGCAGCTTAGTAGGGGCTCCCTACGAGCAGTACTTC.

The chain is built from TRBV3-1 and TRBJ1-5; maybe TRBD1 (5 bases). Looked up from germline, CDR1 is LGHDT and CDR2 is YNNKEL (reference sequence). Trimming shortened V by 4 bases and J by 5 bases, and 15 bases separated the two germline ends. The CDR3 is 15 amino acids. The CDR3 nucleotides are TGTGCCAGCAGCCCTCAGTTGGGGGACTATCAGCCCCAGCATTTT. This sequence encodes CASSPQLGDYQPQHF.

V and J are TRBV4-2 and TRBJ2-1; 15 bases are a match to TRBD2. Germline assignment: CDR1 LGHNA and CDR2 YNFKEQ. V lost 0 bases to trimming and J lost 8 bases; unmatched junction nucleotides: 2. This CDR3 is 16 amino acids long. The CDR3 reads CASSQEGTSGGYEQFF. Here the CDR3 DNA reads TGTGCCAGCAGCCAAGAGGGGACTAGCGGGGGGTATGAGCAGTTCTTC.

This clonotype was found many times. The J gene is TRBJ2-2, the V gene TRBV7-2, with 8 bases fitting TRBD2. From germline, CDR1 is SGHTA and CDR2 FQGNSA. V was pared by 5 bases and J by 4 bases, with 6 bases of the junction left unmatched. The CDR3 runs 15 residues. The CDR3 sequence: CASSPTSVGTGELFF. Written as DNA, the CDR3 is TGTGCCAGCAGCCCGACTAGCGTAGGCACCGGGGAGCTGTTTTTT.

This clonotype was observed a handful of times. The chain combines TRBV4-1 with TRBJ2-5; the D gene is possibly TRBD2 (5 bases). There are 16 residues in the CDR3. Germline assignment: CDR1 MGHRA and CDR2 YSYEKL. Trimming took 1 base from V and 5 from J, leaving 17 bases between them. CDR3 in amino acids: CASSQGEFSRRETQYF. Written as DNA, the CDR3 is TGCGCCAGCAGCCAAGGGGAGTTTTCGCGTCGCGAGACCCAGTACTTC.

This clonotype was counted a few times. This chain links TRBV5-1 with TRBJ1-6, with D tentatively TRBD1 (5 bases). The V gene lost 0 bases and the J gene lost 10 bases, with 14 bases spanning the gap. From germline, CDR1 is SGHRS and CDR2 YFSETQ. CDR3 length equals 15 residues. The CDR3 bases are TGCGCCAGCAGCTTGGCTGGCAGGGAAAGGTCACCCCTCCACTTT. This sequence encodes CASSLAGRERSPLHF.

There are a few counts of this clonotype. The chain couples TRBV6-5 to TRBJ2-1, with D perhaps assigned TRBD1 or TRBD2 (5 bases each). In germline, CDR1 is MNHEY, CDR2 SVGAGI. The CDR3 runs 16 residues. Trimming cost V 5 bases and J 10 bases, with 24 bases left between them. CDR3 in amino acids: CASSRAGTLIAGEQFF. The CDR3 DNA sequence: TGTGCCAGCAGTCGCGCCGGGACCCTAATTGCAGGCGAGCAGTTCTTC.

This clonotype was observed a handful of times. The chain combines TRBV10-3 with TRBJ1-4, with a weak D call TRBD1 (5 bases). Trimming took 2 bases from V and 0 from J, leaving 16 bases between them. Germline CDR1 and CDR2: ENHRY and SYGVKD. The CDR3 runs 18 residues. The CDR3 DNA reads TGTGCCATCAGTGAGGGGCCCTTGTCGGGGGCAACTAATGAAAAACTGTTTTTT. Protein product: CAISEGPLSGATNEKLFF.

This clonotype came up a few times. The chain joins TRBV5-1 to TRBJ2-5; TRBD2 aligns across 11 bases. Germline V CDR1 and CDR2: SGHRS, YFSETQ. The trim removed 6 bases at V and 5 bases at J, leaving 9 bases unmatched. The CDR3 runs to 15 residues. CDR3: CASTLLAGGRETQYF. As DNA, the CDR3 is TGCGCCAGCACCCTCCTAGCGGGGGGCCGGGAGACCCAGTACTTC.

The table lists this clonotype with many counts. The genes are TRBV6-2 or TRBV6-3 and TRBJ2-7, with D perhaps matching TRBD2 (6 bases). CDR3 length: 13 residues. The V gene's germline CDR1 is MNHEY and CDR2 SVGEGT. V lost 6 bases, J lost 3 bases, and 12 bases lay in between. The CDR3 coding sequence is TGTGCCAGCAGCCGCCTGGGGGGCTACGAGCAGTACGTC. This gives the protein CASSRLGGYEQYV.

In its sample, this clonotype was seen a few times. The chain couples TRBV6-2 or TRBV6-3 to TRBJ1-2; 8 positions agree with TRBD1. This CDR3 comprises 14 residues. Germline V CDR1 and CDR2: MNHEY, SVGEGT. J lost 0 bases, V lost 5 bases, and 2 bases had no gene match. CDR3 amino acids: CASSGQGTNYGYTF. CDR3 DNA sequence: TGTGCCAGCAGTGGACAGGGAACTAACTATGGCTACACCTTC.

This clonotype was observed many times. This CDR3 is CATSDGGFTDTQYF. The CDR3 DNA sequence: TGTGCCACCAGTGATGGCGGGTTCACAGATACGCAGTATTTT. The V call is TRBV24-1, the J call TRBJ2-3, with D possibly matching TRBD2 (5 bases). Looked up from germline, CDR1 is KGHDR and CDR2 is SFDVKD. CDR3 length equals 14 residues. V lost 3 bases, J lost 2 bases, and 8 bases lay in between.

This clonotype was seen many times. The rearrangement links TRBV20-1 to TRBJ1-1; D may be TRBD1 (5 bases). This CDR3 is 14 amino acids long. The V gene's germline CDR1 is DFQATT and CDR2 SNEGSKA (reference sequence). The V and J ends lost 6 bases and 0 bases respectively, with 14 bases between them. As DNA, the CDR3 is TGCAGTGCACCCCGGGAGGGGATGAACACTGAAGCTTTCTTT. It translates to CSAPREGMNTEAFF.

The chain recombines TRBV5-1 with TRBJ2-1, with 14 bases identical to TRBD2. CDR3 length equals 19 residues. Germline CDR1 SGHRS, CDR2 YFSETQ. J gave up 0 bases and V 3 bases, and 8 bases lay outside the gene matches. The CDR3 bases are TGCGCCAGCAGCTCCGGGACTAGCGGGGGCCCAAGCTCCTACAATGAGCAGTTCTTC. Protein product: CASSSGTSGGPSSYNEQFF.

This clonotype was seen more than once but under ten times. The DNA for the CDR3 is TGTGCCAGCAGCAAGGGGAACCCCCGCGGCCAAGAGACCCAGTACTTC. Translation gives CASSKGNPRGQETQYF. The chain is built from TRBV3-1 and TRBJ2-5; D might be TRBD1 (5 bases). The CDR3 runs to 16 residues. Germline loops: CDR1 LGHDT, CDR2 YNNKEL (reference sequence). Trimming cost V 5 bases and J 1 base, with 17 bases left between them.